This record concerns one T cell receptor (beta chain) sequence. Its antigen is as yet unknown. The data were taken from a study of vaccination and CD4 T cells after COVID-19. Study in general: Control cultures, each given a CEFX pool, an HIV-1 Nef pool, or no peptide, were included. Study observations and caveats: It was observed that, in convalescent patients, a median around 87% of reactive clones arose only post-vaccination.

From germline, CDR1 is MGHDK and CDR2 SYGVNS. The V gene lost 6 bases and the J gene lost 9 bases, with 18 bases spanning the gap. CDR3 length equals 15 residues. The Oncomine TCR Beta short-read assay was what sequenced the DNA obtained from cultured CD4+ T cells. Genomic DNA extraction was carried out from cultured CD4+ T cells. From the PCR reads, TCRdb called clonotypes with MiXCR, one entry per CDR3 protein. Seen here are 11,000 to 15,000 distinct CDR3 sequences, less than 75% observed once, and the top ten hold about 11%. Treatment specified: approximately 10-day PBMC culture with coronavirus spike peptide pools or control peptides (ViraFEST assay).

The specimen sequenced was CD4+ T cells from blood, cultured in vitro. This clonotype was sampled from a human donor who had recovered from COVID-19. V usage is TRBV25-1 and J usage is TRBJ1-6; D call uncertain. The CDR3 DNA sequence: TGTGCCAGCAGCTCGAATCAGGTGATGAGTTCACCCCTCCACTTT. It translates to CASSSNQVMSSPLHF.